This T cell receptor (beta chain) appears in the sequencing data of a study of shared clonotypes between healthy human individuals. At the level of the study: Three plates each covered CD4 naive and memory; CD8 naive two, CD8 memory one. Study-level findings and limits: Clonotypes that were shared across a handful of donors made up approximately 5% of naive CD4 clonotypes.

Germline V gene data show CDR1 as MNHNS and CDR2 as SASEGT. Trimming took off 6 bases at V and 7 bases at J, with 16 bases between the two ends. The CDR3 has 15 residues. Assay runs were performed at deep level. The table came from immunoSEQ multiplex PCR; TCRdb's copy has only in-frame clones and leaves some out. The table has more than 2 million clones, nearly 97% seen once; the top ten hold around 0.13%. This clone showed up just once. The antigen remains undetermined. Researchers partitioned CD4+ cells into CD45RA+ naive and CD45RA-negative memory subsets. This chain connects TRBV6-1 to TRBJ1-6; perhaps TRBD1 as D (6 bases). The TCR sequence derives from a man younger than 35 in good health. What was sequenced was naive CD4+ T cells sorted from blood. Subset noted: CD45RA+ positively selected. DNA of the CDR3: TGTGCCAGCAGACCGACAGGAACTTTCAATTCACCCCTCCACTTT. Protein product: CASRPTGTFNSPLHF.